This T cell receptor beta chain was identified during a study of shared clonotypes between healthy human individuals. Findings and limits, study-wide: Among a few donors, roughly 5% of naive CD4 clonotypes were found in common.

Researchers partitioned CD4+ cells into CD45RA+ naive and CD45RA-negative memory subsets. Produced via immunoSEQ multiplex PCR; TCRdb's table is partial and in-frame only. The profile shows fewer than 3 million clones, roughly 90% of them singletons. In regard to this clone: Antigen: not known.

V shed 3 bases and J 10 bases; nucleotides not matched to a gene: 0. Germline V gives CDR1 SGDLS, CDR2 YYNGEE. The CDR3 runs 12 residues. This TCR was recovered from a man between 18 and 29 years old in good health. Some clones in this sample may be carry-over from other donors' samples. Sequences were obtained from naive CD4+ T cells from PBMCs. Subset meaning: CD45RA+ positively selected. J is TRBJ2-1 and V is TRBV9; 11 bases match TRBD1. In DNA, the CDR3 is TGTGCCAGCAGCGGGACAGGGGGCGAGCAGTTCTTC. Amino acids: CASSGTGGEQFF. Full variable domain (missing parts from reference TRBV9 and TRBJ2-1): DSGVTQTPKHLITATGQRVTLRCSPRSGDLSVYWYQQSLDQGLQFLIQYYNGEERAKGNILERFSAQQFPDLHSELNLSSLELGDSALYFCASSGTGGEQFFGPGTRLTVL.